The 9 T cell receptor beta chains presented below share a single source sample, sequenced in a study of early T cells in non-severe SARS-CoV-2 infection. MiXCR, run by TCRdb on the 5' RACE reads, gives a single entry per CDR3 protein. This sample has 45,000 to 65,000 distinct CDR3 sequences, with roughly 9.6% found just once. The sequencing input was whole blood. All receptors derive from an adult who was a healthcare worker with PCR-confirmed SARS-CoV-2 infection or an uninfected control (not recorded which).

This clonotype was seen a few times. The chain recombines TRBV5-4 with TRBJ1-1; the D is unclear. V lost 4 bases and J 4 bases, leaving 11 bases between the germline ends. Germline CDR1 is SGHNT and CDR2 is YYREEE (reference sequence). The CDR3 runs 13 residues. The CDR3: CASSPGVTTEAFF. In DNA, the CDR3 is TGTGCCAGCAGCCCCGGGGTGACCACTGAAGCTTTCTTT.

This clonotype was counted many times. The rearrangement uses TRBV11-2 and TRBJ2-7; D ambiguous. CDR1 is SGHAT, CDR2 FQNNGV, per germline. The CDR3 runs 14 residues. V was trimmed by 2 bases and J by 1 base, leaving 9 bases between them. CDR3 sequence reads: CASSLFERSYEQYF. Here the CDR3 DNA reads TGTGCCAGCAGCTTATTTGAGCGTTCCTACGAGCAGTACTTC.

This clonotype has only a few counts. The chain combines TRBV12-3 or TRBV12-4 with TRBJ2-3, with 10 positions matching TRBD1. Trimming cost V 11 bases and J 2 bases; bases outside gene matches: 10. The CDR3 has 15 residues. This CDR3 reads CAGGTGDSPTDTQYF. Here the CDR3 DNA reads TGTGCCGGCGGGACAGGGGACTCCCCCACAGATACGCAGTATTTT.

This clonotype was observed many times. The rearrangement uses TRBV7-2 and TRBJ2-5; D ambiguous. Germline CDR1 SGHTA, CDR2 FQGNSA. The CDR3 contains 11 residues. V shed 5 bases and J shed 2 bases, with 3 bases lying between them. CDR3 sequence reads: CASSIQETQYF. DNA for the CDR3: TGTGCCAGCAGCATACAAGAGACCCAGTACTTC.

CDR3 residues: CSVGVAWGEQYF. The CDR3, as DNA: TGCAGCGTTGGTGTGGCCTGGGGCGAGCAGTACTTC. V gene TRBV29-1 combines with J gene TRBJ2-7; D is ambiguous. Trimming pared 4 bases from V and 6 bases from J, leaving 13 bases between. The germline gives CDR1 SQVTM, CDR2 ANQGSEA. The CDR3 sequence is 12 residues long.

This clonotype was counted at least ten times. This sequence joins TRBV28 and TRBJ2-1, with no clear D. Germline CDR1 reads MDHEN; CDR2 reads SYDVKM. Between the trimmed V and J ends, which lost 4 bases and 7 bases, there was a span of 5 bases. This CDR3 is 11 amino acids long. The CDR3 DNA reads as TGTGCCAGCAGTTACTTGAATGAGCAGTTCTTC. Translating gives CASSYLNEQFF.

The rearrangement joins TRBV29-1 to TRBJ1-2; TRBD1 matches at 10 bases. The CDR3 is 19 amino acids. CDR1 SQVTM and CDR2 ANQGSEA come from the germline V gene. Trimming removed 4 bases from V and 0 bases from J; junction bases left unmatched: 17. The CDR3 bases are TGCAGCGTTGCGGGGACAGGGGAGAACAAGGGGGAAACTAACTATGGCTACACCTTC. It is translated as CSVAGTGENKGETNYGYTF.

This sequence joins TRBV4-1 and TRBJ2-7; TRBD2 agrees at 12 bases. J was trimmed by 5 bases and V by 1 base; bases with no gene match: 12. Germline values: CDR1 MGHRA, CDR2 YSYEKL. CDR3 length equals 18 residues. CDR3 sequence reads: CASSQGGLAGPSSHEQYF. CDR3 DNA: TGCGCCAGCAGCCAAGGGGGACTAGCGGGCCCTTCCAGCCACGAGCAGTACTTC.

This clonotype turned up a few times. CDR3 region: CASSVQGGEKLFF. The CDR3 DNA reads as TGTGCCAGCAGCGTCCAGGGTGGTGAAAAACTGTTTTTT. V and J are TRBV7-9 and TRBJ1-4; D might be TRBD1 (5 bases). CDR1 is SEHNR and CDR2 is FQNEAQ in the germline V gene (reference sequence). Trimming pared 5 bases from V and 7 bases from J, leaving 11 bases between. The CDR3 has 13 residues.